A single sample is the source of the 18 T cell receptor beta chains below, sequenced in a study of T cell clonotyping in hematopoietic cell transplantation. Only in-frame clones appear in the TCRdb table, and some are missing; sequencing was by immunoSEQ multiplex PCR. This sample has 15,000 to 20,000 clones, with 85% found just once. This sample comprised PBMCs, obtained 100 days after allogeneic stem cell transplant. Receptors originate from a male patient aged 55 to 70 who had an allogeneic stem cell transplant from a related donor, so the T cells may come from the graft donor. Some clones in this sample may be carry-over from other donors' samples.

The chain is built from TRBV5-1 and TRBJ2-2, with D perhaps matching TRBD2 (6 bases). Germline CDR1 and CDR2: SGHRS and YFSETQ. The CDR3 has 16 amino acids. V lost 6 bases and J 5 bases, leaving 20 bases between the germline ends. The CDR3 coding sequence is TGCGCCAGCAAGGAGACAGTCATGGAGGGTACCGGGGAGCTGTTTTTT. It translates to CASKETVMEGTGELFF. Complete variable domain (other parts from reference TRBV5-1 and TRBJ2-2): KAGVTQTPRYLIKTRGQQVTLSCSPISGHRSVSWYQQTPGQGLQFLFEYFSETQRNKGNFPGRFSGRQFSNSRSEMNVSTLELGDSALYLCASKETVMEGTGELFFGEGSRLTVL.

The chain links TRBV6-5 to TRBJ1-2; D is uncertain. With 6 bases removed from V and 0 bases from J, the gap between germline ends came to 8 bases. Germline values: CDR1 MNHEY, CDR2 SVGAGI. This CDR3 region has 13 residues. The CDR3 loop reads CASRAGPNYGYTF. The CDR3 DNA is TGTGCCAGCAGGGCAGGACCTAACTATGGCTACACCTTC.

CDR3 nucleotides: TGTGCCAGCAGCTTGGTGTACGAGCAGTACTTC. Translated: CASSLVYEQYF. The chain uses TRBV5-4 and TRBJ2-7; D remains unclear. V dropped 0 bases and J dropped 4 bases, with 2 bases sitting between them. Germline CDR1 and CDR2: SGHNT and YYREEE (reference sequence). This CDR3 region has 11 residues.

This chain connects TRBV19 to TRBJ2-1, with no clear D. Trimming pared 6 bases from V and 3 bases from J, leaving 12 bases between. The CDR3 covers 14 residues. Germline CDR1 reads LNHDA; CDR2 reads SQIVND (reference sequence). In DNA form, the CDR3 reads TGTGCCAGTAGGGCTGGGTCGGTCTACAATGAGCAGTTCTTC. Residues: CASRAGSVYNEQFF.

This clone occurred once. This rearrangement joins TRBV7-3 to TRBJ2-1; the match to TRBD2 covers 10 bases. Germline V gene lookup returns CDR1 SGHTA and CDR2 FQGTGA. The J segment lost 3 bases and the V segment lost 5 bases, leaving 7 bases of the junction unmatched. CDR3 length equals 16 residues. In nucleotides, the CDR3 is TGTGCCAGCAGCAGGAGTAGCGGGGGGAACTACAATGAGCAGTTCTTC. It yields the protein CASSRSSGGNYNEQFF.

The CDR3 DNA reads TGTGCCAGCAGCACACTAGCGGGGGGGGAAACAGATACGCAGTATTTT. Translating gives CASSTLAGGETDTQYF. The gene calls are TRBV5-4 and TRBJ2-3; 13 bases line up with TRBD2. V was pared by 4 bases and J by 3 bases, with 5 bases of the junction left unmatched. The CDR3 extends over 16 amino acids. Germline V gene data show CDR1 as SGHNT and CDR2 as YYREEE (reference sequence).

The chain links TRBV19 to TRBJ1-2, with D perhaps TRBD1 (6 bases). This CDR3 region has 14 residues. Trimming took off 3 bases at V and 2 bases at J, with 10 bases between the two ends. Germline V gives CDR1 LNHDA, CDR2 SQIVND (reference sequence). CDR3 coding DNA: TGTGCCAGTAGTATTGGCCAGGGGAACTATGGCTACACCTTC. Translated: CASSIGQGNYGYTF.

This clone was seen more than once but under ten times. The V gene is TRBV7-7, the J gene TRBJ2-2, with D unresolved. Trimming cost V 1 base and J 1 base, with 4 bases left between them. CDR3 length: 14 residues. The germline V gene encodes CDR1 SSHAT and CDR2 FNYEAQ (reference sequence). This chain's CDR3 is CASSLVQNTGELFF. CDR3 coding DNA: TGTGCCAGCAGCTTAGTACAGAACACCGGGGAGCTGTTTTTT. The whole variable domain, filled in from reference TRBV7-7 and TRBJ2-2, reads GAGVSQSPRYKVTKRGQDVTLRCDPISSHATLYWYQQALGQGPEFLTYFNYEAQPDKSGLPSDRFSAERPEGSISTLTIQRTEQRDSAMYRCASSLVQNTGELFFGEGSRLTVL.

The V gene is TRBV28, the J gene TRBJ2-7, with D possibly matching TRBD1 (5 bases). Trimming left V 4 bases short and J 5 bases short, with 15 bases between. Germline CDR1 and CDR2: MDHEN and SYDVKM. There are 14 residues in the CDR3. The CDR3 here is CASSSRRVGDEQYF. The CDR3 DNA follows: TGTGCCAGCAGTTCGCGCCGAGTAGGGGACGAGCAGTACTTC.

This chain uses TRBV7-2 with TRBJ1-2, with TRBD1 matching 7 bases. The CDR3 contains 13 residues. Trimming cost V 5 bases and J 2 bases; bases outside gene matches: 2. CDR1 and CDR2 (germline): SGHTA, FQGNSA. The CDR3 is CASSRDRNYGYTF. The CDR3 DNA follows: TGTGCCAGCAGCCGGGACAGAAACTATGGCTACACCTTC.

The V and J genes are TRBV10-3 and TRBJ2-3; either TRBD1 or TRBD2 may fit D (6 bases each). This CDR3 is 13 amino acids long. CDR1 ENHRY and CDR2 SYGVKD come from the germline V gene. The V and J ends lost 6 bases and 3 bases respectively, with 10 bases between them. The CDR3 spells CAIRGGQTDTQYF. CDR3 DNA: TGTGCCATCAGGGGGGGCCAGACAGATACGCAGTATTTT.

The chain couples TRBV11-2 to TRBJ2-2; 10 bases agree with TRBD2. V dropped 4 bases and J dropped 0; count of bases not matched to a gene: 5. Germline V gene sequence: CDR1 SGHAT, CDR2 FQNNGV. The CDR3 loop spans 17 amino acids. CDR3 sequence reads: CASSSPLAGANTGELFF. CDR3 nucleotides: TGTGCCAGCAGCTCCCCGCTAGCGGGAGCGAACACCGGGGAGCTGTTTTTT.

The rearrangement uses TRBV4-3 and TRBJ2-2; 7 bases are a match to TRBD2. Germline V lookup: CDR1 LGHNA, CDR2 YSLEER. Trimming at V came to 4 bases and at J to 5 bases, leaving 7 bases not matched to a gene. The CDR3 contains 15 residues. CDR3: CASSRSGEETGELFF. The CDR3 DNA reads TGCGCCAGCAGCCGAAGCGGGGAGGAGACCGGGGAGCTGTTTTTT.

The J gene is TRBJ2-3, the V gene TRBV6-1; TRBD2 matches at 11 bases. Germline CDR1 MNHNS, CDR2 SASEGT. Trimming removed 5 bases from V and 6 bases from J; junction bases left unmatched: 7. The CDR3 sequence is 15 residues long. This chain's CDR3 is CASSTGTSGGDTQYF. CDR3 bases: TGTGCCAGCAGTACCGGGACTAGCGGAGGGGATACGCAGTATTTT.

The CDR3 nucleotides read TGTGCCAGCTACCGACAGGGGGCCACCGGGGAGCTGTTTTTT. As protein: CASYRQGATGELFF. The V gene is TRBV19, the J gene TRBJ2-2; 10 positions match TRBD1. The CDR3 length is 14 residues. Germline trimming cut 9 bases from V and 4 bases from J; bases unmatched to any gene: 5. The germline CDR1 and CDR2 sequences are LNHDA and SQIVND (reference sequence).

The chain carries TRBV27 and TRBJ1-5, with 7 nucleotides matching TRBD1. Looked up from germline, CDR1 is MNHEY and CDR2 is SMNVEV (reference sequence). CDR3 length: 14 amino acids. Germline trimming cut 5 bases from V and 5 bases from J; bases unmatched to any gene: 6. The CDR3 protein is CASSQRDSHQPQHF. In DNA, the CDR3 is TGTGCCAGCAGTCAACGGGACAGCCATCAGCCCCAGCATTTT.

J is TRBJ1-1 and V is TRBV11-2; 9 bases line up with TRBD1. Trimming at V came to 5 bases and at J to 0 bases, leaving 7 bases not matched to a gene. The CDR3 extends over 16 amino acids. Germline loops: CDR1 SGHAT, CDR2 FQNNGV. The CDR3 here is CASSPGTGIMNTEAFF. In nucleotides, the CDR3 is TGTGCCAGCAGCCCAGGGACAGGGATTATGAACACTGAAGCTTTCTTT.

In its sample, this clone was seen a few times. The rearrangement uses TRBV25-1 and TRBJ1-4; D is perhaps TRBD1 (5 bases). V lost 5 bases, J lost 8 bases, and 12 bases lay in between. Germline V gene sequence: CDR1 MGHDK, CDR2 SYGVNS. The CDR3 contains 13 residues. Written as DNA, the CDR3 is TGTGCCAGCAGTTCAGGGCGCGGCGAAAAACTGTTTTTT. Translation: CASSSGRGEKLFF.